This TCR beta chain was obtained from a study of blood T cell repertoires in COVID-19. Overall study context: Acute and convalescent COVID-19 samples came from the United States, Italy and Spain. PBMCs, B-cell-depleted T cells, or T cells provided the cDNA or gDNA that made up the material.

This CDR3 is built from 19 residues. Germline loops: CDR1 MNHNS, CDR2 SASEGT. V lost 2 bases and J lost 4, with 23 bases in between. Per the original data handling: Researchers report that nucleated cell counts were estimated from reference gene primer amplification. Generated by immunoSEQ multiplex PCR, the TCRdb table keeps only in-frame clones and is missing some. V and J calls and clone size are given by that table; D and trimming were obtained from the DNA. The sample yields approximately 200,000 clones, around three quarters seen once. This clonotype originated in a man between 60 and 75 years old with active or convalescent COVID-19. The V call is TRBV6-1, the J call TRBJ1-4, with a possible D match to TRBD1 (5 bases). The specimen sequenced was peripheral blood. CDR3: CASSEFGARAGRGNEKLFF. For the CDR3, the DNA is TGTGCCAGCAGTGAATTCGGGGCCAGGGCAGGGCGGGGTAATGAAAAACTGTTTTTT.